A selection of T cell receptor beta chains follows, all from one sample in a study of identical twins. TCRdb recomputed calls from the 5' RACE reads with MiXCR, one row per CDR3 protein. The sample carries some 1,700,000 distinct CDR3 sequences, about 31% recorded once. Material: cord blood. The receptors were gathered from a newborn girl in good health. The conserved cysteine and the conserved F or W are not part of the CDR3 here. Fields, in order: CDR3 protein, J gene, clone size, V gene. Only part of the rows carry a size: once, few, many, or a class if the clone is expanded.

ASSARPSFEGEQF,TRBJ2-1,NA,TRBV9
ASSRGPEHNSPLH,TRBJ1-6,NA,TRBV4-2
ASNLRVDSPLH,TRBJ1-6,NA,TRBV19
ASSSTGIRDTQY,TRBJ2-3,NA,TRBV28
SARQWDRADEQY,TRBJ2-7,few,TRBV20-1
SGIAGGLTDTQY,TRBJ2-3,few,TRBV29-1
SATPLGTGGGYT,TRBJ1-2,few,TRBV20-1
ASSSLRQGHGYT,TRBJ1-2,NA,TRBV11-2
ASTPNTGVSSYNEQF,TRBJ2-1,few,TRBV12-3/TRBV12-4
ASSYPQGEETQY,TRBJ2-5,NA,TRBV6-5
ASSFSWTGRRGYT,TRBJ1-2,few,TRBV12-3/TRBV12-4
ASSQVGGQSTEAF,TRBJ1-1,NA,TRBV14
ASSRQGSGNGYT,TRBJ1-2,few,TRBV12-3/TRBV12-4
SARDWKVRGTEAF,TRBJ1-1,NA,TRBV20-1
ASSIDSSGWETQY,TRBJ2-5,NA,TRBV19
SAFGHQETQY,TRBJ2-5,NA,TRBV20-1
ASSLAASGADTQY,TRBJ2-3,NA,TRBV5-1
AWSPGLQETQY,TRBJ2-5,NA,TRBV30
ASSYGGLAEGTDTQY,TRBJ2-3,NA,TRBV6-6
SAREEPGHTSYMQY,TRBJ2-3,NA,TRBV20-1
ATSDDRGYT,TRBJ1-2,few,TRBV24-1